Listed below are T cell receptor beta chains from one sample, sequenced in a study of blood T cells in healthy people across ages. Each CDR3 protein is one row after TCRdb ran MiXCR on the 5' RACE reads. The sample yields almost 800,000 distinct CDR3 sequences, 58% seen once. The sequenced sample was blood. The source is a man aged 30-40 years in good health. CDR3s include the opening cysteine and the closing phenylalanine or tryptophan. Fields, in order: J gene, D gene, V gene, clone size, CDR3 protein, CDR3 DNA. A D gene is named only where the DNA matches it firmly. The size field is filled for only some rows; it gives once, few, many or a size class.

>TRBJ1-2|TRBD1|TRBV29-1|.
CSVETGVGSRGYTF
TGCAGCGTTGAGACAGGGGTCGGGTCGCGTGGCTACACCTTC
>TRBJ2-2|.|TRBV7-2|.
CASSLWHTGELFF
TGTGCCAGCAGCTTGTGGCACACCGGGGAGCTGTTTTTT
>TRBJ1-2|.|TRBV7-9|many
CASSTTGWDGYTF
TGTGCCAGCAGCACAACCGGGTGGGATGGCTACACCTTC
>TRBJ2-7|TRBD1|TRBV2|few
CASSETGGGYEQYF
TGTGCCAGCAGTGAGACAGGGGGCGGATACGAGCAGTACTTC
>TRBJ2-1|TRBD2|TRBV6-2/TRBV6-3|few
CASSYLAGPANEQFF
TGTGCCAGCAGTTACCTAGCGGGGCCTGCCAATGAGCAGTTCTTC
>TRBJ1-5|.|TRBV28|few
CASSLTGQPQHF
TGTGCCAGCAGTTTGACGGGACAGCCCCAGCATTTT
>TRBJ2-1|.|TRBV30|once
CAGSLINEQFF
TGTGCCGGGAGCCTTATAAATGAGCAGTTCTTC
>TRBJ2-2|.|TRBV20-1|.
CSARETGELFF
TGCAGTGCTAGAGAAACCGGGGAGCTGTTTTTT
>TRBJ2-1|TRBD2|TRBV20-1|.
CSAPLGTSGNNEQFF
TGCAGTGCTCCCCTTGGGACTAGCGGGAACAATGAGCAGTTCTTC
>TRBJ2-1|.|TRBV12-3/TRBV12-4|.
CASSSTQQFF
TGTGCCAGCAGTTCCACACAGCAGTTCTTC
>TRBJ2-7|.|TRBV6-5|few
CASSSLGGPTLYEQYF
TGTGCCAGCAGCTCCCTAGGGGGGCCTACTCTCTACGAGCAGTACTTC